This T cell receptor beta chain was captured in a study of blood T cells in healthy people across ages. The second PCR ran 7 to 11 cycles with a sample-barcoded 5' primer and J-beta primers. Every cDNA molecule carried a tag from a template-switch adaptor bearing 12 random nucleotides. MiXCR, run by TCRdb on the 5' RACE reads, gives a single entry per CDR3 protein. The sample yields about 580,000 distinct CDR3 sequences, roughly 48% seen once. This clonotype appeared a few times. Between the trimmed V and J ends, which lost 5 bases and 7 bases, there was a span of 19 bases. This CDR3 is built from 14 residues. Germline loops: CDR1 DFQATT, CDR2 SNEGSKA (reference sequence).

The V and J genes are TRBV20-1 and TRBJ2-3, with a possible D match to TRBD2 (6 bases). This TCR derives from an elderly man in good health. Sequencing was performed on blood. In DNA, the CDR3 is TGCAGTGCTCTCCTTATCCTCCGGGAGAATACGCAGTATTTT. Translation: CSALLILRENTQYF.